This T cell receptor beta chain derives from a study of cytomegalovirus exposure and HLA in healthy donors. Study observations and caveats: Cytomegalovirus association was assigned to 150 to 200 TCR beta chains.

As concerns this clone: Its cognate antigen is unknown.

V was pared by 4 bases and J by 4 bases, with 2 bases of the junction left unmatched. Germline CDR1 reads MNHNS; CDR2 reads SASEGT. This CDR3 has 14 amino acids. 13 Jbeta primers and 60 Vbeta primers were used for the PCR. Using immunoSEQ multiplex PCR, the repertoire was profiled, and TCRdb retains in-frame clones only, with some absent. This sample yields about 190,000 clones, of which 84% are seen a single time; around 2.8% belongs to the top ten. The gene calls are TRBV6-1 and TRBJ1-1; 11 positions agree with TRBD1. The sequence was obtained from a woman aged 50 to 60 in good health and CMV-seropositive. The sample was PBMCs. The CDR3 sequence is CASSVGTGGTEAFF. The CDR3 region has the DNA TGTGCCAGCAGTGTTGGGACAGGGGGCACTGAAGCTTTCTTT.